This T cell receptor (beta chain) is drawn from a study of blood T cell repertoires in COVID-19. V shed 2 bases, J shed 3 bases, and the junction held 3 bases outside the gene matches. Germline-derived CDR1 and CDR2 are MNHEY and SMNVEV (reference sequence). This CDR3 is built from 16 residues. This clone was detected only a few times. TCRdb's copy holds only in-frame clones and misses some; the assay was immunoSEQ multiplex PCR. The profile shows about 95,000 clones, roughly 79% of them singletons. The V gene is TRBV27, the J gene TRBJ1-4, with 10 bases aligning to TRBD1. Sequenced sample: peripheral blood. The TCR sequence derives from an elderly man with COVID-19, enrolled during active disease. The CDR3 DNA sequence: TGTGCCAGCAGTTTAAGGACAGGGGGGGCTAATGAAAAACTGTTTTTT. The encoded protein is CASSLRTGGANEKLFF.